This T cell receptor delta chain was recorded in a study of Vδ1+ human thymocytes. Findings and limits, study-wide: In the thymus, TRG and TRD repertoires looked highly polyclonal with Gaussian CDR3 lengths. Despite high sort purity, roughly 20% of thymic T cell receptor delta sequences were Vdelta2.

With respect to this clone: The target antigen is unknown.

The template was reverse-transcribed extracted RNA. The CDR3 regions were amplified by multiplex PCR from V-gene primers to a constant-region primer. TCRdb reapplied CATT to the multiplex PCR reads. The data hold about 73,000 delta-chain clones, with approximately 30% observed a single time. This CDR3 is built from 28 residues. Germline loops: CDR1 TSWWSYY, CDR2 QGS. V dropped 2 bases and J dropped 0; count of bases not matched to a gene: 38. The origin of this receptor is a boy under three years old who had congenital heart surgery. The V and J genes are TRDV1 and TRDJ1, with 11 bases fitting TRDD3. The sample comprised Vdelta1+ gamma-delta thymocytes from the thymus. As for subset: FACS-sorted CD3+ TCRalphabeta- TCRVdelta1+ TCRVdelta2- thymocytes. As DNA, the CDR3 is TGTGCTCTTGGGGAAATTGGGCCTACTCAGGATTTACTGGGGGATAAGGCTGTGGGGCCCCCGTACACCGATAAACTCATCTTT. This codes for CALGEIGPTQDLLGDKAVGPPYTDKLIF.